Included here is one T cell receptor beta chain sequence, with context. Its antigen is unidentified. Amplification used 60 Vbeta primers and 13 Jbeta primers. Assay: immunoSEQ multiplex PCR; the TCRdb copy retains only in-frame clones and omits some. The listing records 45,000 to 60,000 clones. The data belong to a study of cytomegalovirus exposure and HLA in healthy donors. Study information: Unique TCR beta sequences numbering over 100 million came from around 180 million T cells in an earlier analysis.

The CDR3 has 15 residues. CDR1 is SGHVS and CDR2 is FNYEAQ in the germline V gene. J was trimmed by 3 bases and V by 8 bases; bases with no gene match: 8. Findings of the study overall: It was reportedly the case that the classifier diagnosed cytomegalovirus status with high specificity and sensitivity.

Whereas donors were nominally healthy upon sampling, unrecorded immune exposures were probable. Sequenced: PBMCs. The receptor was derived from a woman between 40 and 50 years old in good health and CMV-seronegative. The rearrangement links TRBV7-6 to TRBJ2-2; 8 nucleotides agree with TRBD2. DNA for the CDR3: TGTGCCAGCCACGGGGGGGGCGCTTACACCGGGGAGCTGTTTTTT. Its protein is CASHGGGAYTGELFF.